Listed here are 25 T cell receptor beta chains from one sample, sequenced in a study of PD-L1 blockade in urothelial cancer. Libraries were prepared by immunoSEQ multiplex PCR; TCRdb keeps only in-frame clonotypes and omits some of them. The sample carries approximately 71,000 clones, about 89% recorded once. The specimen was PBMCs, collected around atezolizumab (anti-PD-L1) treatment. Receptor source: a man between 60 and 75 years old with urothelial cancer.

The chain couples TRBV2 to TRBJ2-7; TRBD1 is a possible D gene (5 bases). Germline loops: CDR1 SNHLY, CDR2 FYNNEI. V gave up 5 bases and J gave up 3 bases, with 11 bases separating them. This CDR3 region has 13 residues. The CDR3: CASSRTQGYEQYF. DNA for the CDR3: TGTGCCAGCAGTCGGACCCAGGGCTACGAGCAGTACTTC.

This chain joins TRBV4-1 and TRBJ1-3, with D possibly being TRBD1 (5 bases). V dropped 0 bases and J dropped 4 bases, with 10 bases sitting between them. The germline V gene encodes CDR1 MGHRA and CDR2 YSYEKL. This CDR3 contains 15 residues. The CDR3 DNA sequence: TGCGCCAGCAGCCAAGAAAGGGGAACAGGAAACACCATATATTTT. Translation: CASSQERGTGNTIYF.

The genes are TRBV18 and TRBJ2-5; TRBD2 matches 13 bases. Trimming took 3 bases from V and 2 from J; bases not matched to a gene: 3. Per germline, CDR1 KGHSH and CDR2 LQKENI. There are 16 residues in the CDR3. The CDR3 region is CASSPGLAGTQETQYF. CDR3 bases: TGTGCCAGCTCACCGGGACTAGCGGGGACTCAAGAGACCCAGTACTTC.

This rearrangement joins TRBV5-1 to TRBJ1-2, with TRBD1 as a possible D gene (5 bases). The CDR3 spans 12 residues. Germline lookup yields CDR1 SGHRS and CDR2 YFSETQ. V dropped 4 bases and J dropped 4 bases, with 8 bases sitting between them. CDR3 amino acids: CASSPGAYGYTF. Here the CDR3 DNA reads TGCGCCAGCAGCCCTGGGGCCTATGGCTACACCTTC.

As DNA, the CDR3 is TGTGCCAGCAGCAAGTTCGGGTCGGAGACAGATACGCAGTATTTT. As protein: CASSKFGSETDTQYF. The chain recombines TRBV21-1 with TRBJ2-3; the table's D gene call, TRBD2, was not cross checked with the DNA. TRBV21-1 is a documented pseudogene. The length of the CDR3 is 15 residues.

The chain joins TRBV5-1 to TRBJ2-5; D is possibly TRBD2 (6 bases). Trimming removed 4 bases at V and 3 bases at J, with 13 bases between. CDR1 and CDR2 from the germline V gene are SGHRS and YFSETQ. The CDR3 length is 14 residues. CDR3 loop: CASSAGRGKETQYF. CDR3 bases: TGCGCCAGCAGCGCGGGTCGGGGGAAAGAGACCCAGTACTTC.

The chain uses TRBV2 and TRBJ2-3; 11 nucleotides align to TRBD1. V shed 6 bases and J 5 bases; nucleotides not matched to a gene: 7. Germline CDR1 is SNHLY and CDR2 is FYNNEI. This CDR3 is 15 amino acids long. The CDR3 bases are TGTGCCAGCAGGCCGGGACAGGGGGGGGTAGATACGCAGTATTTT. It codes for CASRPGQGGVDTQYF. The full variable domain, in which reference TRBV2 and TRBJ2-3 provide the parts outside the CDR3, is EPEVTQTPSHQVTQMGQEVILRCVPISNHLYFYWYRQILGQKVEFLVSFYNNEISEKSEIFDDQFSVERPDGSNFTLKIRSTKLEDSAMYFCASRPGQGGVDTQYFGPGTRLTVL.

The rearrangement links TRBV7-6 to TRBJ2-1, with 10 bases matching TRBD2. With V trimmed by 5 bases and J by 6 bases, 13 bases remained unmatched. The CDR3 runs 17 residues. The germline V gene encodes CDR1 SGHVS and CDR2 FNYEAQ. The CDR3 here is CASSPGLSGGAGNEQFF. The CDR3 DNA reads as TGTGCCAGCAGCCCAGGTTTAAGCGGGGGGGCGGGCAATGAGCAGTTCTTC.

The chain links TRBV5-4 to TRBJ2-3; TRBD1 matches at 7 bases. The length of the CDR3 is 15 residues. V lost 4 bases and J lost 12; bases outside the gene matches: 17. Germline V gives CDR1 SGHNT, CDR2 YYREEE (reference sequence). Here the CDR3 reads CASSGPGTESYSQYF. CDR3 coding DNA: TGTGCCAGCAGCGGACCCGGGACAGAATCGTATTCTCAGTATTTT.

This chain joins TRBV28 and TRBJ2-7; D is possibly TRBD1 (6 bases). Germline values: CDR1 MDHEN, CDR2 SYDVKM. V was clipped by 3 bases and J by 0 bases, with 18 bases between them. CDR3 size: 17 residues. CDR3 protein: CASSFLRGGASSYEQYF. The DNA for the CDR3 is TGTGCCAGCAGTTTTTTAAGAGGGGGTGCGAGCTCCTACGAGCAGTACTTC.

V gene TRBV6-5 combines with J gene TRBJ2-5; weak D call: TRBD2 (7 bases). Deletions cut 5 bases from V and 5 bases from J, with 15 bases between. The germline CDR1 and CDR2 sequences are MNHEY and SVGAGI. The length of the CDR3 is 14 residues. The CDR3 loop is CASSPRRGGETQYF. Written as DNA, the CDR3 is TGTGCCAGCAGTCCACGTAGGGGGGGCGAGACCCAGTACTTC.

The V gene is TRBV5-6, the J gene TRBJ2-5, with a tentative D call TRBD1 (6 bases). The CDR3 length is 16 residues. Trimming shortened V by 3 bases and J by 1 base, and 16 bases separated the two germline ends. The germline CDR1 and CDR2 sequences are SGHDT and YYEEEE. This CDR3 is CASSWGQLVIQETQYF. The DNA of the CDR3 is TGTGCCAGCAGCTGGGGACAACTCGTTATCCAAGAGACCCAGTACTTC. The full variable domain, with the rest looked up from reference TRBV5-6 and TRBJ2-5, is DAGVTQSPTHLIKTRGQQVTLRCSPKSGHDTVSWYQQALGQGPQFIFQYYEEEERQRGNFPDRFSGHQFPNYSSELNVNALLLGDSALYLCASSWGQLVIQETQYFGPGTRLLVL.

This chain links TRBV6-6 with TRBJ1-5; tentatively, D is TRBD1 (6 bases). Trimming left V 5 bases short and J 0 bases short, with 14 bases between. This CDR3 contains 16 residues. Germline V gives CDR1 MNHNY, CDR2 SVGAGI (reference sequence). CDR3 region: CASSGGLSYSNQPQHF. The CDR3 bases are TGTGCCAGCAGTGGGGGCCTTTCATATAGCAATCAGCCCCAGCATTTT.

V and J are TRBV19 and TRBJ1-2; D call uncertain. CDR1 LNHDA and CDR2 SQIVND come from the germline V gene (reference sequence). CDR3 length equals 13 residues. V lost 8 bases and J lost 4, with 14 bases in between. The CDR3 bases are TGTGCCAGTGCCCCGGGGTCGGGCTATGGCTACACCTTC. This codes for CASAPGSGYGYTF.

DNA for the CDR3: TGCGCCAGTTCCCCCAACGGGGAAAACTATGGCTACACCTTC. Its translation is CASSPNGENYGYTF. V and J are TRBV5-1 and TRBJ1-2; D gene unclear. CDR1 is SGHRS and CDR2 is YFSETQ in the germline V gene. The V end was cut by 8 bases, the J end by 2 bases, with 16 bases between. The CDR3 is made up of 14 amino acids.

CDR3 sequence reads: CASSGGLQETQYF. The CDR3 DNA reads TGCGCCAGCAGCGGGGGACTACAAGAGACCCAGTACTTC. The chain joins TRBV5-1 to TRBJ2-5; the match to TRBD2 covers 7 bases. CDR3 length equals 13 residues. V shed 4 bases and J 2 bases; nucleotides not matched to a gene: 2. CDR1 and CDR2 from the germline V gene are SGHRS and YFSETQ.

The V call is TRBV6-1, the J call TRBJ2-7; 7 nucleotides line up with TRBD1. This CDR3 comprises 12 residues. From germline, CDR1 is MNHNS and CDR2 SASEGT. V lost 4 bases, J lost 7 bases, and 4 bases stayed unmatched. The CDR3 nucleotides are TGTGCCAGCAGTGGGGGACAGAGGGAGCAGTACTTC. Translating gives CASSGGQREQYF.

This chain connects TRBV23-1 to TRBJ2-7, with D uncertain. TRBV23-1 is sorted into the ORF group, with uncertain function. The CDR3 loop spans 17 amino acids. V was trimmed by 0 bases and J by 0 bases, leaving 15 bases between them. The DNA of the CDR3 is TGCGCCAGCAGTCAATCATGGGCAGGTTCACTCTCCTACGAGCAGTACTTC. Translating gives CASSQSWAGSLSYEQYF.

The chain employs TRBV5-8 and TRBJ2-7; possible D gene TRBD2, 5 bases. The germline V and J ends were trimmed by 2 bases and 3 bases, with 15 bases remaining between them. The CDR3 consists of 15 residues. Germline V gene lookup returns CDR1 SGHTS and CDR2 YDEGEE. The CDR3 bases are TGTGCCAGCAGCTTCCCCGGGATTAAAGACTACGAGCAGTACTTC. Its translation is CASSFPGIKDYEQYF.

This clone was found once. The chain joins TRBV5-1 to TRBJ2-7, with a possible D match to TRBD1 (6 bases). Trimming shortened V by 4 bases and J by 4 bases, and 24 bases separated the two germline ends. Germline CDR1 is SGHRS and CDR2 is YFSETQ. The CDR3 is 17 residues long. The CDR3 DNA reads as TGCGCCAGCAGCGGAACGATACCTGACAGGTATGGGTACGAGCAGTACTTC. Its protein product is CASSGTIPDRYGYEQYF.

The chain links TRBV27 to TRBJ1-2; D unclear. This CDR3 has 15 residues. Trimming pared 6 bases from V and 4 bases from J, leaving 18 bases between. The germline CDR1 and CDR2 sequences are MNHEY and SMNVEV (reference sequence). This CDR3 reads CASRGLGREPYGYTF. The CDR3 nucleotides read TGTGCCAGCAGGGGCCTCGGACGGGAACCCTATGGCTACACCTTC.

The genes are TRBV6-6 and TRBJ1-1, with D possibly being TRBD1 (5 bases). Germline CDR1 is MNHNY and CDR2 is SVGAGI (reference sequence). There are 12 residues in the CDR3. V was clipped by 2 bases and J by 11 bases, with 12 bases between them. This CDR3 reads CASSYDRGRAFF. For the CDR3, the DNA is TGTGCCAGCAGTTACGACCGGGGGAGGGCTTTCTTT.

The chain is built from TRBV11-2 and TRBJ1-1; no definite D call. The ends were cut back, 5 bases at V and 4 bases at J, with 11 bases in the middle. The CDR3 has 13 amino acids. CDR1 is SGHAT and CDR2 is FQNNGV in the germline V gene. The CDR3 spells CASSLLRSTEAFF. CDR3 sequence (DNA): TGTGCCAGCAGCCTTCTTCGTAGCACTGAAGCTTTCTTT.

This chain joins TRBV29-1 and TRBJ2-3, with 9 bases lining up with TRBD2. The V and J ends lost 8 bases and 4 bases, in that order; junction bases with no gene match: 10. The CDR3 length is 14 residues. Looked up from germline, CDR1 is SQVTM and CDR2 is ANQGSEA. The CDR3 DNA is TGCAGCACCAGGCGGGAGGGCCTCGCAGATACGCAGTATTTT. This sequence encodes CSTRREGLADTQYF.

This clone has a handful of counts. The rearrangement links TRBV7-9 to TRBJ2-4; 7 nucleotides line up with TRBD1. CDR3 length: 17 residues. V shed 5 bases and J 0 bases; nucleotides not matched to a gene: 10. The V gene's germline CDR1 is SEHNR and CDR2 FQNEAQ (reference sequence). The CDR3 sequence: CASSVRTGVVAKNIQYF. CDR3 sequence (DNA): TGTGCCAGCAGCGTACGAACAGGGGTGGTAGCCAAAAACATTCAGTACTTC. Together with reference TRBV7-9 and TRBJ2-4, the CDR3 gives the full variable domain: DTGVSQNPRHKITKRGQNVTFRCDPISEHNRLYWYRQTLGQGPEFLTYFQNEAQLEKSRLLSDRFSAERPKGSFSTLEIQRTEQGDSAMYLCASSVRTGVVAKNIQYFGAGTRLSVL.